Each of the 8 T cell receptor beta chains below was sequenced from the same sample in a study of blood T cell repertoires in COVID-19. TCRdb's table, derived via immunoSEQ multiplex PCR, lists solely in-frame clones and lacks some. The table lists about 290,000 clones, about 89% of them singletons, with about 1.8% in the top ten. The specimen was PBMCs or T cells enriched from blood (not recorded which). The receptors derive from a woman in her 40s who had recovered from COVID-19.

J is TRBJ2-3 and V is TRBV3-1 (or the pseudogene TRBV3-2); tentatively, D is TRBD2 (5 bases). V shed 0 bases and J shed 1 base, with 23 bases lying between them. Germline lookup yields CDR1 LGHDT and CDR2 YNNKEL (reference sequence). This CDR3 has 20 amino acids. The CDR3 spells CASSQELGLAEIRGTDTQYF. CDR3 DNA sequence: TGTGCCAGCAGCCAAGAATTGGGTCTAGCTGAGATAAGGGGCACAGATACGCAGTATTTT.

This clone was seen once. The rearrangement uses TRBV2 and TRBJ2-3, with D perhaps matching TRBD2 (6 bases). The CDR3 spans 14 residues. CDR1 and CDR2 from the germline V gene are SNHLY and FYNNEI. Trimming shortened V by 6 bases and J by 0 bases, and 10 bases separated the two germline ends. CDR3 amino acids: CASSPSASTDTQYF. The CDR3 DNA sequence: TGTGCCAGCAGCCCTAGCGCAAGCACAGATACGCAGTATTTT.

The rearrangement links TRBV18 to TRBJ1-1; D is perhaps TRBD1 (5 bases). CDR1 is KGHSH and CDR2 is LQKENI in the germline V gene. V was clipped by 2 bases and J by 0 bases, with 10 bases between them. The CDR3 runs 15 residues. The CDR3 DNA reads TGTGCCAGCTCACCAGGGGGGACGGTGAACACTGAAGCTTTCTTT. Protein: CASSPGGTVNTEAFF.

This clone was observed a few times. The V call is TRBV7-3, the J call TRBJ1-1; D gene unclear. CDR3 length equals 13 residues. The germline V gene has CDR1 SGHTA and CDR2 FQGTGA. Trimming removed 3 bases from V and 5 bases from J, with 10 bases in between. CDR3 residues: CASSLSLETEAFF. CDR3 DNA: TGTGCCAGCAGCTTGAGTTTAGAGACTGAAGCTTTCTTT.

The chain is built from TRBV6-5 and TRBJ1-1; no definite D call. Germline V gene lookup returns CDR1 MNHEY and CDR2 SVGAGI. This CDR3 comprises 11 residues. Between the trimmed V and J ends, which lost 6 bases and 7 bases, there was a span of 9 bases. The CDR3 protein is CASRSPGEAFF. CDR3 nucleotides: TGTGCCAGCAGATCCCCGGGTGAAGCTTTCTTT.

This rearrangement joins TRBV19 to TRBJ1-4; 10 bases line up with TRBD1. Germline V gene data show CDR1 as LNHDA and CDR2 as SQIVND (reference sequence). CDR3 length equals 15 residues. Germline trimming cut 4 bases from V and 7 bases from J; bases unmatched to any gene: 6. CDR3 region: CASSRQGAIGEKLFF. In nucleotides, the CDR3 is TGTGCCAGTAGTAGACAGGGGGCGATCGGTGAAAAACTGTTTTTT.

The chain joins TRBV5-6 to TRBJ1-2, with a tentative D call TRBD1 (5 bases). Germline V gene lookup returns CDR1 SGHDT and CDR2 YYEEEE. V shed 0 bases and J shed 4 bases, with 10 bases lying between them. The CDR3 spans 14 residues. The CDR3 bases are TGTGCCAGCAGCTTGGGACAAAGGGGCTATGGCTACACCTTC. Protein: CASSLGQRGYGYTF.

V and J are TRBV6-5 and TRBJ1-2, with a tentative D call TRBD1 (5 bases). Germline V gives CDR1 MNHEY, CDR2 SVGAGI. Trimming removed 0 bases at V and 4 bases at J, with 9 bases between. This CDR3 contains 14 residues. The CDR3 region has the DNA TGTGCCAGCAGTTACTCCCAGGGAACCTATGGCTACACCTTC. Translation: CASSYSQGTYGYTF.